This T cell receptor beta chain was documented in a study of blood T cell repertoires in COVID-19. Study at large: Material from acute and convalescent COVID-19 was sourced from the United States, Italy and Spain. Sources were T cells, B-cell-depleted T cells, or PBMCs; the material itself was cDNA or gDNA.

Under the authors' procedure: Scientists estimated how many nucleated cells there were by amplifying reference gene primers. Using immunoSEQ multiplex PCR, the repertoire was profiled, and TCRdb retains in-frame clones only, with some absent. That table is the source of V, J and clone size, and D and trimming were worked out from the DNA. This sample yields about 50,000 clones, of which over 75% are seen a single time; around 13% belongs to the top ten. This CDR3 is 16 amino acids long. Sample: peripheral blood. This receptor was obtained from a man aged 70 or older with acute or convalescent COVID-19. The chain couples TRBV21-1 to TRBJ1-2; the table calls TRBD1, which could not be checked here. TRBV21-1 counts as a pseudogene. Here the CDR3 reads CASSKALFREGYGYTF. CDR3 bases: TGTGCCAGCAGCAAAGCGCTTTTCAGGGAAGGCTATGGCTACACCTTC.